This TCR beta chain originates from a study of tumor and adjacent non-tumor tissue in lung cancer. This clonotype has a single count. The library came from three nested PCR rounds adapted from ARM-PCR protocols. TCRdb recomputed calls from the multiplex PCR reads with MiXCR, one row per CDR3 protein. The repertoire holds about 48,000 distinct CDR3 sequences, with 64% as singletons. This sample's RNA came from whole unsorted tissue. Distant lung tissue was collected more than 3 cm away from the tumor edge. CDR1 is SGHRS, CDR2 YFSETQ, per germline. This CDR3 contains 14 residues. With 9 bases removed from V and 4 bases from J, the gap between germline ends came to 19 bases.

The sequence was collected from a woman aged 70-85 years with non-small cell lung cancer. Source material: distant non-tumor lung tissue. The chain has TRBV5-1 and TRBJ1-1, with D maybe TRBD1 (5 bases). CDR3 nucleotide sequence: TGCGCCAACACGGGGGAAAGCGTGTCCACTGAAGCTTTCTTT. This translates into CANTGESVSTEAFF.